These 30 T cell receptor beta chains were sequenced from one sample in a study of blood T cell repertoires in COVID-19. Method: immunoSEQ multiplex PCR; TCRdb's copy keeps in-frame clones and lacks some. The table includes approximately 97,000 clones, around 88% detected once. Sequences were obtained from peripheral blood. The source of these receptors is a woman of 80 years or more with acute or convalescent COVID-19.

The V call is TRBV6-6, the J call TRBJ1-5; possibly TRBD1 for D (6 bases). The CDR3 loop spans 15 amino acids. V gave up 2 bases and J gave up 4 bases, with 12 bases separating them. Germline CDR1 reads MNHNY; CDR2 reads SVGAGI (reference sequence). The CDR3, as DNA: TGTGCCAGCAGTTACCCGACAGGACAGAATCAGCCCCAGCATTTT. Translation: CASSYPTGQNQPQHF.

V gene TRBV28 combines with J gene TRBJ1-4, with 11 nucleotides matching TRBD1. Trimming took 3 bases from V and 7 from J; bases not matched to a gene: 4. Looked up from germline, CDR1 is MDHEN and CDR2 is SYDVKM. CDR3 length: 15 residues. CDR3 in amino acids: CASSLAGTGGEKLFF. In DNA, the CDR3 is TGTGCCAGCAGTTTGGCCGGGACAGGGGGTGAAAAACTGTTTTTT.

This rearrangement joins TRBV6-1 to TRBJ2-1; 8 bases agree with TRBD1. The CDR3 length is 15 residues. Germline CDR1 and CDR2: MNHNS and SASEGT. The ends lost 3 bases at V and 5 bases at J; junction bases unmatched: 6. CDR3: CASSDGQGIHNEQFF. The CDR3 region has the DNA TGTGCCAGCAGTGATGGACAGGGCATACACAATGAGCAGTTCTTC.

This clone turned up a few times. This rearrangement joins TRBV18 to TRBJ1-4, with a possible D match to TRBD1 (5 bases). This CDR3 has 15 residues. CDR1 and CDR2 from the germline V gene are KGHSH and LQKENI. Trimming pared 4 bases from V and 5 bases from J, leaving 14 bases between. The CDR3 here is CASSLLAGENEKLFF. CDR3 DNA sequence: TGTGCCAGCTCACTTCTAGCGGGGGAGAATGAAAAACTGTTTTTT.

DNA for the CDR3: TGTGCCAGCAGCTTGGCCAGGGCTGGTGCTTTCTTT. Residues: CASSLARAGAFF. This chain uses TRBV5-8 with TRBJ1-1; possible D gene TRBD1, 5 bases. Germline-derived CDR1 and CDR2 are SGHTS and YDEGEE. V lost 0 bases and J lost 11, with 11 bases in between. The CDR3 sequence is 12 residues long.

J is TRBJ2-1 and V is TRBV18, with 7 nucleotides matching TRBD1. The V segment lost 3 bases and the J segment 6 bases; nucleotides outside the gene matches: 8. The CDR3 is made up of 15 amino acids. Germline assignment: CDR1 KGHSH and CDR2 LQKENI. CDR3 nucleotide sequence: TGTGCCAGCTCACCGAGACAGGGTCAAGGCAATGAGCAGTTCTTC. Its translation is CASSPRQGQGNEQFF. Complete variable domain (other parts from reference TRBV18 and TRBJ2-1): NAGVMQNPRHLVRRRGQEARLRCSPMKGHSHVYWYRQLPEEGLKFMVYLQKENIIDESGMPKERFSAEFPKEGPSILRIQQVVRGDSAAYFCASSPRQGQGNEQFFGPGTRLTVL.

The V gene is TRBV7-9, the J gene TRBJ2-3; tentative D call: TRBD1 (5 bases). This CDR3 has 16 amino acids. Germline loops: CDR1 SEHNR, CDR2 FQNEAQ (reference sequence). Trimming took off 4 bases at V and 2 bases at J, with 16 bases between the two ends. CDR3 amino acids: CASSSPTDSFTDTQYF. The CDR3, as DNA: TGTGCCAGCAGCTCCCCGACCGACAGTTTCACAGATACGCAGTATTTT.

This clone was observed a single time. V gene TRBV3-1 (or the pseudogene TRBV3-2) combines with J gene TRBJ2-7; maybe TRBD2 (6 bases). Germline-derived CDR1 and CDR2 are LGHDT and YNNKEL (reference sequence). The CDR3 is 14 amino acids. The V and J ends lost 4 bases and 3 bases respectively, with 13 bases between them. DNA for the CDR3: TGTGCCAGCAGCCGGAGGGATGCAGGCTACGAGCAGTACTTC. This codes for CASSRRDAGYEQYF.

The genes are TRBV4-2 and TRBJ1-1, with D possibly matching TRBD1 (5 bases). CDR1 is LGHNA, CDR2 YNFKEQ, per germline. V lost 4 bases, J lost 1 base, and 13 bases lay in between. CDR3 length: 15 residues. This chain's CDR3 is CASSPRQTSNTEAFF. CDR3 coding DNA: TGTGCCAGCAGCCCCCGACAGACTTCGAACACTGAAGCTTTCTTT.

V and J are TRBV19 and TRBJ1-1; D is possibly TRBD1 (6 bases). The germline V gene encodes CDR1 LNHDA and CDR2 SQIVND (reference sequence). V gave up 6 bases and J gave up 6 bases, with 17 bases separating them. This CDR3 is built from 14 residues. In DNA form, the CDR3 reads TGTGCCAGTAGGATACAGGGCGCGATGGCTGAAGCTTTCTTT. The encoded protein is CASRIQGAMAEAFF.

The genes are TRBV10-3 and TRBJ2-7; the match to TRBD1 covers 10 bases. The CDR3 has 17 amino acids. With 0 bases clipped from V and 6 bases from J, the junction kept 11 bases outside the gene matches. The germline V gene encodes CDR1 ENHRY and CDR2 SYGVKD. Written as DNA, the CDR3 is TGTGCCATCAGTGAGTCGGGGGGGACAGGGGTCTTTATCGAGCAGTACTTC. Amino acids: CAISESGGTGVFIEQYF.

CDR3 region: CASSTRTGGLEQYF. The CDR3 DNA is TGTGCCAGTAGTACCCGGACAGGGGGACTCGAGCAGTACTTC. The chain couples TRBV19 to TRBJ2-7; 10 bases are shared with TRBD1. This CDR3 spans 14 amino acids. The junction had 6 bases not matched to a gene; V was cut back by 4 bases and J by 6 bases. Per the germline V gene, CDR1 is LNHDA and CDR2 is SQIVND (reference sequence).

The CDR3 nucleotides are TGTGCCAGCAGCTTAGGTGCTGGGGTAGGGGTGAGCAATCAGCCCCAGCATTTT. Its protein product is CASSLGAGVGVSNQPQHF. The rearrangement joins TRBV7-9 to TRBJ1-5; tentatively, D is TRBD1 (5 bases). The V end was cut by 1 base, the J end by 1 base, with 17 bases between. Germline V CDR1 and CDR2: SEHNR, FQNEAQ (reference sequence). This CDR3 has 18 amino acids.

V is TRBV19 and J is TRBJ2-1; 7 nucleotides align to TRBD1. CDR3 length: 16 amino acids. The J segment lost 5 bases and the V segment lost 4 bases, leaving 11 bases of the junction unmatched. Germline lookup yields CDR1 LNHDA and CDR2 SQIVND (reference sequence). The CDR3 DNA is TGTGCCAGTAGTAGAGACAGGGCCGGATCTCACAATGAGCAGTTCTTC. It translates to CASSRDRAGSHNEQFF.

This chain uses TRBV5-6 with TRBJ1-5, with TRBD1 matching 7 bases. The CDR3 is 14 residues long. Germline CDR1 reads SGHDT; CDR2 reads YYEEEE. Trimming cost V 4 bases and J 5 bases; bases outside gene matches: 6. CDR3 sequence (DNA): TGTGCCAGCAGCACACAAGGGACAGATCAGCCCCAGCATTTT. Its protein product is CASSTQGTDQPQHF.

The J gene is TRBJ1-1, the V gene TRBV2; D possibly corresponds to TRBD1 (6 bases). The ends were cut back, 6 bases at V and 1 base at J, with 12 bases in the middle. This CDR3 has 14 residues. Germline V gene data show CDR1 as SNHLY and CDR2 as FYNNEI. CDR3 nucleotides: TGTGCCAGCAGGGCTACAGGGACGAACACTGAAGCTTTCTTT. Encoded protein: CASRATGTNTEAFF.

The rearrangement links TRBV5-4 to TRBJ1-1; D perhaps matches TRBD1 (6 bases). This CDR3 is built from 14 residues. Per the germline V gene, CDR1 is SGHNT and CDR2 is YYREEE (reference sequence). Trimming left V 1 base short and J 1 base short, with 8 bases between. The CDR3 DNA reads TGTGCCAGCAGCTTGAGGGGACAGAACACTGAAGCTTTCTTT. Translated, it gives CASSLRGQNTEAFF.

The sample holds a few counts of this clone. This sequence joins TRBV6-5 and TRBJ1-6; 8 positions match TRBD1. This CDR3 comprises 15 residues. The junction had 7 bases not matched to a gene; V was cut back by 5 bases and J by 7 bases. Germline V gene lookup returns CDR1 MNHEY and CDR2 SVGAGI. As DNA, the CDR3 is TGTGCCAGCAGTACACATAGGACAGGGAATTCACCCCTCCACTTT. Residues: CASSTHRTGNSPLHF.

The chain is built from TRBV5-4 and TRBJ2-1; the D is unclear. CDR1 SGHNT and CDR2 YYREEE come from the germline V gene (reference sequence). The V gene lost 0 bases and the J gene lost 4 bases, with 8 bases spanning the gap. The CDR3 loop spans 14 amino acids. CDR3 amino acids: CASSLVGEYNEQFF. CDR3 nucleotide sequence: TGTGCCAGCAGCTTGGTTGGAGAATACAATGAGCAGTTCTTC.

The chain has TRBV11-3 and TRBJ2-7, with TRBD2 identical over 8 bases. The CDR3 is 18 amino acids. The ends lost 4 bases at V and 2 bases at J; junction bases unmatched: 16. Germline CDR1 and CDR2: SGHNT and YENEEA. CDR3 coding DNA: TGTGCCAGCAGCTCATTCGGTGTACGACCAGCGGGGGCCTACGAGCAGTACTTC. This encodes CASSSFGVRPAGAYEQYF. The full variable domain, completed using reference TRBV11-3 and TRBJ2-7, is EAGVVQSPRYKIIEKKQPVAFWCNPISGHNTLYWYLQNLGQGPELLIRYENEEAVDDSQLPKDRFSAERLKGVDSTLKIQPAELGDSAVYLCASSSFGVRPAGAYEQYFGPGTRLTVT.

The chain uses TRBV7-3 and TRBJ2-1, with D perhaps TRBD1 (5 bases). CDR3 length equals 15 residues. Trimming removed 5 bases at V and 1 base at J, with 12 bases between. Per the germline V gene, CDR1 is SGHTA and CDR2 is FQGTGA. This CDR3 reads CASSPQGDSYNEQFF. In DNA, the CDR3 is TGTGCCAGCAGCCCCCAGGGTGATTCCTACAATGAGCAGTTCTTC.

CDR3 loop: CASGGAIEAFF. In DNA form, the CDR3 reads TGTGCCAGTGGCGGGGCGATTGAAGCTTTCTTT. The V and J genes are TRBV6-5 and TRBJ1-1; a possible D gene is TRBD1 (5 bases). CDR1 MNHEY and CDR2 SVGAGI come from the germline V gene. V lost 9 bases and J lost 7, with 12 bases in between. The CDR3 is made up of 11 amino acids.

The rearrangement joins TRBV6-5 to TRBJ1-1, with unresolved D. V lost 5 bases, J lost 1 base, and 8 bases lay in between. The germline V gene has CDR1 MNHEY and CDR2 SVGAGI. This CDR3 spans 13 amino acids. The CDR3 loop reads CASSRSPNTEAFF. DNA of the CDR3: TGTGCCAGCAGTCGGTCCCCGAACACTGAAGCTTTCTTT.

The V gene is TRBV2, the J gene TRBJ1-4, with TRBD1 matching 7 bases. Germline V lookup: CDR1 SNHLY, CDR2 FYNNEI. Losses at the gene ends were 2 bases for V and 8 bases for J; bases not matched to a gene: 5. This CDR3 spans 14 amino acids. The CDR3: CASSESLQGEKLFF. The DNA of the CDR3 is TGTGCCAGCAGTGAATCCCTACAGGGGGAAAAACTGTTTTTT. Drawing the rest from reference TRBV2 and TRBJ1-4, the complete variable domain is EPEVTQTPSHQVTQMGQEVILRCVPISNHLYFYWYRQILGQKVEFLVSFYNNEISEKSEIFDDQFSVERPDGSNFTLKIRSTKLEDSAMYFCASSESLQGEKLFFGSGTQLSVL.

The V call is TRBV28, the J call TRBJ1-2, with D hard to call. The CDR3 runs 11 residues. The germline CDR1 and CDR2 sequences are MDHEN and SYDVKM. With 6 bases removed from V and 8 bases from J, the gap between germline ends came to 10 bases. The CDR3 sequence is CASRFGEGYTF. In nucleotides, the CDR3 is TGTGCCAGCAGATTCGGGGAAGGCTACACCTTC.

The V call is TRBV13, the J call TRBJ1-6, with 8 nucleotides matching TRBD1. The CDR3 spans 14 residues. With 5 bases clipped from V and 10 bases from J, the junction kept 7 bases outside the gene matches. Looked up from germline, CDR1 is PRHDT and CDR2 is FYEKMQ (reference sequence). This CDR3 reads CASSARDRSSPLHF. DNA for the CDR3: TGTGCCAGCAGCGCGAGGGACAGGTCCTCACCCCTCCACTTT.

This sequence joins TRBV5-6 and TRBJ1-2; D gene uncertain. Trimming took 4 bases from V and 8 from J, leaving 18 bases between them. This CDR3 spans 14 amino acids. Germline lookup yields CDR1 SGHDT and CDR2 YYEEEE. The CDR3 protein is CASSPPYVRGGYTF. CDR3 coding DNA: TGTGCCAGCAGCCCCCCTTATGTAAGAGGGGGCTACACCTTC. Full variable domain (rest looked up from reference TRBV5-6 and TRBJ1-2): DAGVTQSPTHLIKTRGQQVTLRCSPKSGHDTVSWYQQALGQGPQFIFQYYEEEERQRGNFPDRFSGHQFPNYSSELNVNALLLGDSALYLCASSPPYVRGGYTFGSGTRLTVV.

The chain couples TRBV18 to TRBJ1-3, with D tentatively TRBD1 (6 bases). Between the trimmed V and J ends, which lost 4 bases and 0 bases, there was a span of 10 bases. The CDR3 covers 15 residues. From germline, CDR1 is KGHSH and CDR2 LQKENI. The CDR3 is CASSRQVSSGNTIYF. The CDR3 DNA reads as TGTGCCAGCTCACGACAGGTGAGCTCTGGAAACACCATATATTTT.

The chain links TRBV20-1 to TRBJ2-4; 10 nucleotides match TRBD2. Germline V lookup: CDR1 DFQATT, CDR2 SNEGSKA (reference sequence). With V trimmed by 3 bases and J by 2 bases, 10 bases remained unmatched. CDR3 length: 17 amino acids. The CDR3 region is CSASRLAGAGTKNIQYF. The CDR3 DNA reads as TGCAGTGCTAGTCGGCTAGCGGGGGCCGGGACCAAAAACATTCAGTACTTC.

The chain links TRBV5-6 to TRBJ2-2; 12 nucleotides align to TRBD1. The V segment lost 3 bases and the J segment 5 bases; nucleotides outside the gene matches: 5. The CDR3 runs 16 residues. CDR1 is SGHDT and CDR2 is YYEEEE in the germline V gene. This CDR3 reads CASSSAGQGATGELFF. CDR3 nucleotide sequence: TGTGCCAGCAGCTCGGCGGGACAGGGGGCGACCGGGGAGCTGTTTTTT.